This T cell receptor (beta chain) was recorded in a study of blood T cell repertoires in COVID-19. Study at large: Sites across the United States, Italy and Spain contributed samples from acute and convalescent COVID-19.

V was clipped by 3 bases and J by 7 bases, with 5 bases between them. There are 12 residues in the CDR3. CDR1 is SGDLS and CDR2 is YYNGEE in the germline V gene. Recruits, aged roughly 18 to 100 years, lived in some 25 US areas. Profiled with immunoSEQ multiplex PCR; TCRdb holds only in-frame clones, not every one. The data show fewer than 350,000 clones, about nine tenths seen once. The clonotype was recovered from a woman aged 25 to 39 who had been exposed to COVID-19. The sequencing input was PBMCs or T cells enriched from blood (not recorded which). The rearrangement joins TRBV9 to TRBJ1-6; D is uncertain. CDR3 residues: CASSAVNSPLHF. The CDR3 DNA reads TGTGCCAGCAGCGCGGTGAATTCACCCCTCCACTTT.